These 27 T cell receptor beta chains were sequenced from one sample in a study of T cell responses to AZD1222 COVID-19 vaccine. Method: immunoSEQ multiplex PCR; TCRdb's copy keeps in-frame clones and lacks some. This sample has about 140,000 clones, with over 90% found just once. The sample consisted of peripheral blood, taken on day 0 of MenACWY control vaccination. The receptor set was obtained from an adult in good health.

V gene TRBV19 combines with J gene TRBJ1-5; D unresolved. V dropped 3 bases and J dropped 3 bases, with 18 bases sitting between them. Germline V gene lookup returns CDR1 LNHDA and CDR2 SQIVND (reference sequence). CDR3 size: 17 residues. The CDR3 nucleotides are TGTGCCAGTAGTATTGGGTCGACGTTTATGGACAATCAGCCCCAGCATTTT. Protein product: CASSIGSTFMDNQPQHF.

This sequence joins TRBV6-1 and TRBJ2-2, with no clear D. CDR1 and CDR2 (germline): MNHNS, SASEGT. Trimming pared 4 bases from V and 3 bases from J, leaving 15 bases between. The CDR3 has 16 amino acids. As DNA, the CDR3 is TGTGCCAGCAGTGTAGGTCAGGCAGGACACACCGGGGAGCTGTTTTTT. Its translation is CASSVGQAGHTGELFF.

The chain is built from TRBV14 and TRBJ2-5; D is unclear. Germline lookup yields CDR1 SGHDN and CDR2 FVKESK. The CDR3 spans 11 residues. Trimming took 4 bases from V and 4 from J, leaving 4 bases between them. The CDR3 protein is CASSRGETQYF. Written as DNA, the CDR3 is TGTGCCAGCAGCCGGGGAGAGACCCAGTACTTC.

In this sample, this clone turned up once. The chain uses TRBV27 and TRBJ1-5; D remains ambiguous. CDR3 length: 13 amino acids. The germline CDR1 and CDR2 sequences are MNHEY and SMNVEV (reference sequence). V lost 3 bases and J 7 bases, leaving 10 bases between the germline ends. The CDR3 DNA is TGTGCCAGCAGTTTGGCCACCCGGCAGCCCCAGCATTTT. Amino acids: CASSLATRQPQHF.

The V call is TRBV19, the J call TRBJ2-1, with 8 nucleotides matching TRBD2. The V segment lost 3 bases and the J segment 4 bases; nucleotides outside the gene matches: 8. The CDR3 spans 16 residues. CDR1 LNHDA and CDR2 SQIVND come from the germline V gene (reference sequence). The CDR3 DNA reads TGTGCCAGTAGTATTGAGGGCGGGAGGACATACAATGAGCAGTTCTTC. It specifies CASSIEGGRTYNEQFF.

In its sample, this clone was seen once. This chain links TRBV28 with TRBJ1-2; D might be TRBD1 (5 bases). In germline, CDR1 is MDHEN, CDR2 SYDVKM. CDR3 length: 15 amino acids. V gave up 8 bases and J gave up 1 base, with 17 bases separating them. CDR3 in amino acids: CASLQDRVLNYGYTF. CDR3 nucleotides: TGTGCCAGCCTACAGGATCGAGTACTTAACTATGGCTACACCTTC.

The chain couples TRBV30 to TRBJ1-5; TRBD1 is a possible D gene (5 bases). Germline CDR1 reads GTSNPN; CDR2 reads SVGIG (reference sequence). This CDR3 region has 13 residues. The V end lost 1 base, the J end lost 4 bases, and 8 bases lay between the germline ends. CDR3 DNA sequence: TGTGCCTGGAGTGATGGGGGGAATCAGCCCCAGCATTTT. It encodes CAWSDGGNQPQHF. The entire variable domain, with the rest obtained from reference TRBV30 and TRBJ1-5, is as follows: SQTIHQWPATLVQPVGSPLSLECTVEGTSNPNLYWYRQAAGRGLQLLFYSVGIGQISSEVPQNLSASRPQDRQFILSSKKLLLSDSGFYLCAWSDGGNQPQHFGDGTRLSIL.

V usage is TRBV9 and J usage is TRBJ1-1; D unresolved. Trimming took 0 bases from V and 0 from J, leaving 9 bases between them. The CDR3 extends over 15 amino acids. CDR1 and CDR2 from the germline V gene are SGDLS and YYNGEE. The CDR3 coding sequence is TGTGCCAGCAGCGTAGAACCAGCTTTGAACACTGAAGCTTTCTTT. Translating it yields CASSVEPALNTEAFF. The full variable domain, its missing parts supplied by reference TRBV9 and TRBJ1-1, is DSGVTQTPKHLITATGQRVTLRCSPRSGDLSVYWYQQSLDQGLQFLIQYYNGEERAKGNILERFSAQQFPDLHSELNLSSLELGDSALYFCASSVEPALNTEAFFGQGTRLTVV.

Turning to this clone: The junction and the germline gene differ at one end; a read error may be behind it. V and J are TRBV28 and TRBJ2-7; D might be TRBD1 or TRBD2, each matching 5 bases. Looked up from germline, CDR1 is MDHEN and CDR2 is SYDVKM. The CDR3 totals 14 residues. The CDR3 sequence: CASSPDRAPTSEDF. The CDR3 coding sequence is TGTGCCAGCAGCCCCGACAGAGCTCCTACGTCGGAGGACTTC.

The chain combines TRBV5-1 with TRBJ2-5, with 8 bases matching TRBD2. The CDR3 extends over 14 amino acids. CDR1 and CDR2 from the germline V gene are SGHRS and YFSETQ. V was pared by 5 bases and J by 5 bases, with 8 bases of the junction left unmatched. This chain's CDR3 is CASRQLAAGETQYF. The CDR3 DNA reads as TGCGCCAGCAGACAACTAGCGGCGGGGGAGACCCAGTACTTC.

The V call is TRBV7-9, the J call TRBJ2-7; D is possibly TRBD2 (6 bases). Trimming took off 2 bases at V and 6 bases at J, with 17 bases between the two ends. Germline CDR1 and CDR2: SEHNR and FQNEAQ (reference sequence). This CDR3 has 15 residues. CDR3 sequence reads: CASSLTGTSWTEQYF. The CDR3 bases are TGTGCCAGCAGCTTAACTGGGACTTCCTGGACCGAGCAGTACTTC.

A remark on this clone: The junction departs from germline at one end; a sequencing error may be responsible. J is TRBJ2-2 and V is TRBV4-1; D is ambiguous. The V gene's germline CDR1 is MGHRA and CDR2 YSYEKL. The CDR3 length is 14 residues. This chain's CDR3 is CASSRFRNSGELFF. CDR3 DNA sequence: TGCGCCAGCAGCAGGTTCCGAAACAGCGGGGAGCTGTTTTTT.

The CDR3 loop reads CASSRDWSNEQFF. CDR3 nucleotide sequence: TGTGCCAGCAGCCGGGACTGGTCCAATGAGCAGTTCTTC. J is TRBJ2-1 and V is TRBV7-8; TRBD2 might be the D (6 bases). Trimming cost V 5 bases and J 6 bases, with 11 bases left between them. CDR3 length equals 13 residues. Germline V CDR1 and CDR2: SGHVS, FQNEAQ. Supplemented by reference TRBV7-8 and TRBJ2-1, the full variable domain reads GAGVSQSPRYKVAKRGQDVALRCDPISGHVSLFWYQQALGQGPEFLTYFQNEAQLDKSGLPSDRFFAERPEGSVSTLKIQRTQQEDSAVYLCASSRDWSNEQFFGPGTRLTVL.

Note on this clone: The CDR3 does not end in the conserved phenylalanine or tryptophan, so this is likely a read error. The limits of the CDR3 on the DNA are not certain, so only TCRdb's listed CDR3 is given. The chain uses TRBV3-1 (or the pseudogene TRBV3-2) and TRBJ1-4; the table calls TRBD1, which could not be checked here. Germline CDR1 reads LGHDT; CDR2 reads YNNKEL (reference sequence). The CDR3 adds up to 11 amino acids, both ends counted. The CDR3 sequence: CASSQRTGGNG.

This clone was recorded once. The CDR3 DNA reads TGTGCCAGCAGTTACGTCTCGGGAGAGCAGTTCTTC. It translates to CASSYVSGEQFF. V usage is TRBV6-2 or TRBV6-3 and J usage is TRBJ2-1, with D possibly matching TRBD2 (5 bases). This CDR3 contains 12 residues. CDR1 and CDR2 from the germline V gene are MNHEY and SVGEGT. V was cut by 2 bases and J by 10 bases, with 9 bases left in between.

This clone was detected only once. This sequence joins TRBV30 and TRBJ2-1; the D gene is possibly TRBD2 (6 bases). The germline CDR1 and CDR2 sequences are GTSNPN and SVGIG (reference sequence). Trimming took 8 bases from V and 3 from J, leaving 14 bases between them. The CDR3 length is 13 residues. The CDR3 sequence is CARGGALYNEQFF. In DNA, the CDR3 is TGTGCCCGGGGCGGGGCCCTCTACAATGAGCAGTTCTTC.

The chain joins TRBV5-6 to TRBJ1-2; 7 bases are a match to TRBD1. This CDR3 comprises 14 residues. Germline loops: CDR1 SGHDT, CDR2 YYEEEE. The junction had 8 bases not matched to a gene; V was cut back by 4 bases and J by 5 bases. The CDR3 protein is CASSVSGQNYGYTF. CDR3 DNA: TGTGCCAGCAGCGTTTCGGGACAGAATTATGGCTACACCTTC.

The genes are TRBV6-1 and TRBJ2-7; D gene ambiguous. The germline gives CDR1 MNHNS, CDR2 SASEGT. CDR3 length: 14 amino acids. Trimming pared 5 bases from V and 3 bases from J, leaving 14 bases between. This CDR3 reads CASSSLGELYEQYF. DNA for the CDR3: TGTGCCAGCAGTTCCCTTGGCGAACTCTACGAGCAGTACTTC.

This chain joins TRBV5-8 and TRBJ1-5, with TRBD1 matching 9 bases. The germline V gene encodes CDR1 SGHTS and CDR2 YDEGEE. The CDR3 is made up of 17 amino acids. Germline trimming cut 6 bases from V and 0 bases from J; bases unmatched to any gene: 10. CDR3 sequence (DNA): TGTGCCAGCACCCGTCCCGGACAGGGGAATAGCAATCAGCCCCAGCATTTT. Amino acid sequence: CASTRPGQGNSNQPQHF.

The rearrangement uses TRBV7-2 and TRBJ1-3; D possibly corresponds to TRBD1 (6 bases). V dropped 3 bases and J dropped 1 base, with 10 bases sitting between them. CDR1 and CDR2 (germline): SGHTA, FQGNSA. The CDR3 runs 15 residues. CDR3 sequence: CASSFKDSSGNTIYF. CDR3 nucleotides: TGTGCCAGCAGCTTTAAGGACAGTTCTGGAAACACCATATATTTT.

The rearrangement links TRBV10-3 to TRBJ1-2; no clear D gene. The germline gives CDR1 ENHRY, CDR2 SYGVKD. Trimming removed 0 bases from V and 4 bases from J, with 12 bases in between. The CDR3 totals 15 residues. CDR3 protein: CAISESSDGFYGYTF. In DNA, the CDR3 is TGTGCCATCAGTGAGTCTTCGGACGGATTCTATGGCTACACCTTC.

The rearrangement uses TRBV4-1 and TRBJ1-1, with TRBD1 as a possible D gene (5 bases). The CDR3 totals 15 residues. CDR1 MGHRA and CDR2 YSYEKL come from the germline V gene. Trimming left V 0 bases short and J 3 bases short, with 11 bases between. The CDR3 spells CASSQDPRGYTEAFF. CDR3 nucleotide sequence: TGCGCCAGCAGCCAAGATCCTAGGGGTTACACTGAAGCTTTCTTT.

The rearrangement joins TRBV2 to TRBJ1-5, with D unresolved. V lost 1 base to trimming and J lost 5 bases, with 6 bases between them. Germline assignment: CDR1 SNHLY and CDR2 FYNNEI. This CDR3 has 13 amino acids. CDR3: CASSEEGDQPQHF. The CDR3, as DNA: TGTGCCAGCAGTGAAGAGGGAGATCAGCCCCAGCATTTT.

The rearrangement joins TRBV13 to TRBJ1-2, with 8 bases that match TRBD1. V dropped 5 bases and J dropped 5; count of bases not matched to a gene: 10. Germline CDR1 is PRHDT and CDR2 is FYEKMQ (reference sequence). This CDR3 has 15 residues. The CDR3 DNA follows: TGTGCCAGCAGCCCTTGGGACAGGAGTCAATATGGCTACACCTTC. Amino acids: CASSPWDRSQYGYTF.

The chain recombines TRBV4-2 with TRBJ2-5; 9 nucleotides align to TRBD2. Germline V gene lookup returns CDR1 LGHNA and CDR2 YNFKEQ. Trimming cost V 4 bases and J 3 bases; bases outside gene matches: 9. The CDR3 loop spans 16 amino acids. The CDR3 sequence: CASSPLSGGLEETQYF. The CDR3 DNA sequence: TGTGCCAGCAGCCCCCTGAGCGGGGGGTTAGAAGAGACCCAGTACTTC.

The V and J genes are TRBV28 and TRBJ1-4; a possible D gene is TRBD1 (5 bases). This CDR3 has 15 residues. Germline V gene sequence: CDR1 MDHEN, CDR2 SYDVKM. The V and J ends lost 4 bases and 1 base respectively, with 10 bases between them. CDR3 DNA sequence: TGTGCCAGCAGTTCGCCCGGGGGAACTAATGAAAAACTGTTTTTT. It translates to CASSSPGGTNEKLFF.

This sequence joins TRBV5-5 and TRBJ2-1; 8 bases line up with TRBD2. The CDR3 is 16 residues long. CDR1 is SGHKS, CDR2 YYEKEE, per germline (reference sequence). The junction had 13 bases not matched to a gene; V was cut back by 3 bases and J by 8 bases. The CDR3 here is CASSSAHSGAIDEQFF. CDR3 nucleotide sequence: TGTGCCAGCAGCTCGGCGCATAGCGGGGCCATCGATGAGCAGTTCTTC.